These T cell receptor beta chains were read from a single sample in a study of T cell responses to AZD1222 COVID-19 vaccine. Profiling relied on immunoSEQ multiplex PCR, and the TCRdb table lists in-frame clones only, not all of them. The sample holds 140,000 to 150,000 clones, 85% to 95% seen once. The sequences come from peripheral blood, collected after recovery from COVID-19. Receptors originate from an adult who had recovered from COVID-19. CDR3s include the opening cysteine and the closing phenylalanine or tryptophan. Each record gives: J gene, V gene, CDR3 length, clone size, CDR3 protein. Size tells how often a clone was seen (once, few, many) or the class of an expanded clone, and some rows leave it out.

j_call: TRBJ1-1; v_call: TRBV7-9; cdr3_length: 16; clone_size: -; cdr3_aa: CASSSGTAGMNTEAFF
j_call: TRBJ1-2; v_call: TRBV10-3; cdr3_length: 13; clone_size: -; cdr3_aa: CAISGRTGHGYTF
j_call: TRBJ2-2; v_call: TRBV6-5; cdr3_length: 15; clone_size: -; cdr3_aa: CATKGLAGGTGELFF
j_call: TRBJ1-2; v_call: TRBV28; cdr3_length: 21; clone_size: -; cdr3_aa: CASSFIGMDPTPGQPRYGYTF
j_call: TRBJ2-1; v_call: TRBV5-1; cdr3_length: 17; clone_size: -; cdr3_aa: CASSLVAGGPSYNEQFF
j_call: TRBJ2-3; v_call: TRBV14; cdr3_length: 13; clone_size: -; cdr3_aa: CASSPRLADTQYF
j_call: TRBJ2-1; v_call: TRBV4-1; cdr3_length: 13; clone_size: -; cdr3_aa: CASSQELPREQFF
j_call: TRBJ2-7; v_call: TRBV3-1/TRBV3-2; cdr3_length: 17; clone_size: once; cdr3_aa: CASSQWGTGQTTYEQYF
j_call: TRBJ2-7; v_call: TRBV5-8; cdr3_length: 16; clone_size: -; cdr3_aa: CASRGLAGGPDYEQYF
j_call: TRBJ2-2; v_call: TRBV5-1; cdr3_length: 15; clone_size: -; cdr3_aa: CASSPISANTGELFF
j_call: TRBJ1-4; v_call: TRBV3-1/TRBV3-2; cdr3_length: 13; clone_size: -; cdr3_aa: CASSQDLRKELFF
j_call: TRBJ2-7; v_call: TRBV19; cdr3_length: 12; clone_size: -; cdr3_aa: CASSIRGYEQYF
j_call: TRBJ2-1; v_call: TRBV5-1; cdr3_length: 17; clone_size: -; cdr3_aa: CASSYSRDRGAYNEQFF
j_call: TRBJ1-2; v_call: TRBV6-5; cdr3_length: 14; clone_size: -; cdr3_aa: CASSYTRTGTGYTF
j_call: TRBJ2-1; v_call: TRBV12-3/TRBV12-4; cdr3_length: 13; clone_size: -; cdr3_aa: CASSPLLASEQFF
j_call: TRBJ1-2; v_call: TRBV11-2; cdr3_length: 16; clone_size: -; cdr3_aa: CASSSNRDRGRYGYTF
j_call: TRBJ2-1; v_call: TRBV15; cdr3_length: 15; clone_size: -; cdr3_aa: CATRLGRGSYNEQFF
j_call: TRBJ2-5; v_call: TRBV5-1; cdr3_length: 14; clone_size: -; cdr3_aa: CASSLEGTWETQYF
j_call: TRBJ1-5; v_call: TRBV7-4; cdr3_length: 12; clone_size: -; cdr3_aa: CARGLRSQPQHF
j_call: TRBJ2-7; v_call: TRBV6-6; cdr3_length: 17; clone_size: -; cdr3_aa: CASSRSTTQGIAYEQYF
j_call: TRBJ2-7; v_call: TRBV28; cdr3_length: 15; clone_size: -; cdr3_aa: CASSLWEGGTYEQYF
j_call: TRBJ2-1; v_call: TRBV4-1; cdr3_length: 16; clone_size: -; cdr3_aa: CASSQDGGLAGNEQFF
j_call: TRBJ2-2; v_call: TRBV5-1; cdr3_length: 16; clone_size: few; cdr3_aa: CASSFNGFANTGELFF
j_call: TRBJ1-5; v_call: TRBV6-5; cdr3_length: 13; clone_size: few; cdr3_aa: CASGEQAYQPQHF
j_call: TRBJ2-1; v_call: TRBV19; cdr3_length: 13; clone_size: -; cdr3_aa: CASKLTSGYEQFF
j_call: TRBJ1-5; v_call: TRBV6-5; cdr3_length: 15; clone_size: -; cdr3_aa: CASSLTGSKDQPQHF
j_call: TRBJ2-1; v_call: TRBV5-1; cdr3_length: 15; clone_size: -; cdr3_aa: CATPRAAPSYNEQFF
j_call: TRBJ2-7; v_call: TRBV6-2/TRBV6-3; cdr3_length: 17; clone_size: -; cdr3_aa: CASSPTLAEQSSYEQYF